These T cell receptor beta chains were read from a single sample in a study of blood T cell repertoires in COVID-19. TCRdb keeps only in-frame clones here, not all; method: immunoSEQ multiplex PCR. The top ten clones hold under 7% of a sample with 310,000 or so clones, approximately 88% of them seen once. What was sequenced was PBMCs or T cells enriched from blood (not recorded which). The receptors were gathered from a woman between 40 and 50 years old who had recovered from COVID-19. CDR3s include the opening cysteine and the closing phenylalanine or tryptophan. Each record gives: J gene, D gene, V gene, clone size, CDR3 protein, CDR3 DNA. D genes are given only for firm matches. Size is stated for part of the rows, as once, few or many counts, or as a class when the clone is expanded.

J: TRBJ2-7; D: TRBD2; V: TRBV2; size: NA; CDR3: CASSVAGTSGTEQYF; DNA: TGTGCCAGCAGTGTAGCCGGGACTAGCGGGACCGAGCAGTACTTC
J: TRBJ1-2; D: TRBD1; V: TRBV6-5; size: NA; CDR3: CASSYRGQSYGYTF; DNA: TGTGCCAGCAGTTATAGGGGACAGAGCTATGGCTACACCTTC
J: TRBJ2-3; D: TRBD2; V: TRBV7-2; size: NA; CDR3: CASSDGLEDTQYF; DNA: TGTGCCAGCAGCGACGGACTAGAAGATACGCAGTATTTT
J: TRBJ1-1; D: NA; V: TRBV29-1; size: once; CDR3: CSAHSTRVGFTEAFF; DNA: TGCAGCGCCCACTCGACCAGGGTTGGCTTTACTGAAGCTTTCTTT
J: TRBJ1-6; D: NA; V: TRBV30; size: few; CDR3: CAWSGIGASSYNSPLHF; DNA: TGTGCCTGGAGCGGAATTGGGGCGAGCTCCTATAATTCACCCCTCCACTTT
J: TRBJ2-5; D: NA; V: TRBV7-8; size: once; CDR3: CASSSPSGVGEETQYF; DNA: TGTGCCAGCAGCTCCCCGTCGGGAGTGGGGGAAGAGACCCAGTACTTC
J: TRBJ1-5; D: TRBD1; V: TRBV28; size: NA; CDR3: CASSRDRSSNQPQHF; DNA: TGTGCCAGCAGTAGGGACAGAAGTAGCAATCAGCCCCAGCATTTT
J: TRBJ2-3; D: TRBD1; V: TRBV7-9; size: NA; CDR3: CASSLHRGTSTDTQYF; DNA: TGTGCCAGCAGCTTACACAGGGGAACTAGCACAGATACGCAGTATTTT
J: TRBJ2-3; D: TRBD2; V: TRBV27; size: NA; CDR3: CASSKTSGRAQTDTQYF; DNA: TGTGCCAGCAGTAAAACTAGCGGGAGGGCGCAGACAGATACGCAGTATTTT
J: TRBJ2-7; D: TRBD2; V: TRBV11-2; size: NA; CDR3: CASSKGPSGNYEQYF; DNA: TGTGCCAGCAGCAAGGGACCTAGCGGGAACTACGAGCAGTACTTC
J: TRBJ2-3; D: TRBD2; V: TRBV7-2; size: NA; CDR3: CASSSSSGRGDTQYF; DNA: TGTGCCAGCAGCTCGTCTAGCGGGCGGGGGGATACGCAGTATTTT
J: TRBJ2-7; D: NA; V: TRBV9; size: NA; CDR3: CASSVGPGLSPYEQYF; DNA: TGTGCCAGCAGCGTAGGACCGGGACTTTCACCATACGAGCAGTACTTC
J: TRBJ1-1; D: TRBD1; V: TRBV29-1; size: NA; CDR3: CSVDRGVGTEAFF; DNA: TGCAGCGTGGACAGGGGCGTGGGCACTGAAGCTTTCTTT
J: TRBJ2-2; D: TRBD2; V: TRBV9; size: NA; CDR3: CASSGEAGLDVRELFF; DNA: TGTGCCAGCAGCGGCGAGGCTGGACTAGATGTCCGGGAGCTGTTTTTT
J: TRBJ2-3; D: TRBD2; V: TRBV5-5; size: NA; CDR3: CASSFQGGGTDTQYF; DNA: TGTGCCAGCAGCTTCCAGGGAGGGGGCACAGATACGCAGTATTTT
J: TRBJ2-7; D: TRBD2; V: TRBV24-1; size: NA; CDR3: CATSDGTSGTYVQYF; DNA: TGTGCCACCAGTGACGGGACTAGCGGGACCTACGTGCAGTACTTC
J: TRBJ2-1; D: NA; V: TRBV15; size: NA; CDR3: CATSRGGQSSYNEQFF; DNA: TGTGCCACCAGCAGAGGTGGGCAGAGCTCCTACAATGAGCAGTTCTTC
J: TRBJ2-2; D: NA; V: TRBV27; size: NA; CDR3: CASSLSGAGNTGELFF; DNA: TGTGCCAGCAGTTTATCAGGGGCAGGGAACACCGGGGAGCTGTTTTTT
J: TRBJ2-1; D: TRBD2; V: TRBV19; size: NA; CDR3: CASSTLAGGSYNEQFF; DNA: TGTGCCAGTAGTACCCTAGCGGGAGGCTCCTACAATGAGCAGTTCTTC
J: TRBJ2-5; D: TRBD1; V: TRBV7-2; size: NA; CDR3: CASSSDRVVETQYF; DNA: TGTGCCAGCAGCTCAGACAGGGTGGTAGAGACCCAGTACTTC
J: TRBJ2-7; D: TRBD2; V: TRBV28; size: NA; CDR3: CASRPGTSGPYEQYF; DNA: TGTGCCAGCAGACCCGGGACTAGCGGGCCGTACGAGCAGTACTTC
J: TRBJ2-5; D: TRBD1; V: TRBV10-3; size: NA; CDR3: CAISGQGDKRPQYF; DNA: TGTGCCATCAGTGGACAGGGTGACAAGAGACCCCAGTACTTC
J: TRBJ2-1; D: TRBD2; V: TRBV14; size: NA; CDR3: CASTAVLLAGGPNEQFF; DNA: TGTGCCAGCACCGCGGTATTACTAGCGGGAGGGCCGAATGAGCAGTTCTTC
J: TRBJ2-3; D: NA; V: TRBV19; size: NA; CDR3: CASSSKRHSLSTDTQYF; DNA: TGTGCCAGTAGTTCGAAACGCCACAGCCTTAGCACAGATACGCAGTATTTT
J: TRBJ1-4; D: NA; V: TRBV2; size: few; CDR3: CASRVRGGWEKLFF; DNA: TGTGCCAGCAGGGTTAGAGGGGGTTGGGAAAAACTGTTTTTT
J: TRBJ2-3; D: TRBD2; V: TRBV4-3; size: NA; CDR3: CASSHPGLAGGGGTDTQYF; DNA: TGCGCCAGCAGCCACCCGGGACTAGCGGGAGGGGGGGGCACAGATACGCAGTATTTT
J: TRBJ2-1; D: TRBD2; V: TRBV10-3; size: NA; CDR3: CAISARTSQSSYNEQFF; DNA: TGTGCCATCAGTGCAAGGACTAGCCAGAGCTCCTACAATGAGCAGTTCTTC
J: TRBJ2-1; D: TRBD1; V: TRBV30; size: NA; CDR3: CAWSVWGQGANEQFF; DNA: TGTGCCTGGAGTGTATGGGGACAGGGGGCAAATGAGCAGTTCTTC
J: TRBJ2-1; D: TRBD2; V: TRBV11-3; size: NA; CDR3: CASSQGTSGTDNEQFF; DNA: TGTGCCAGCAGCCAGGGGACTAGCGGGACCGACAATGAGCAGTTCTTC
J: TRBJ2-6; D: NA; V: TRBV6-2/TRBV6-3; size: NA; CDR3: CASSYHLGGSGANVLTF; DNA: TGTGCCAGCAGTTACCACCTAGGGGGTTCAGGGGCCAACGTCCTGACTTTC
J: TRBJ2-2; D: TRBD1; V: TRBV30; size: NA; CDR3: CAWSGRDRVSNTGELFF; DNA: TGTGCCTGGAGTGGCCGGGACAGGGTATCAAACACCGGGGAGCTGTTTTTT
J: TRBJ2-2; D: NA; V: TRBV19; size: NA; CDR3: CASSSPLERPQNTGELFF; DNA: TGTGCCAGTAGTAGCCCACTTGAGCGTCCTCAGAACACCGGGGAGCTGTTTTTT